This T cell receptor (beta chain) was sequenced during a study of T cell responses to AZD1222 COVID-19 vaccine. Germline CDR1 is MNHEY and CDR2 is SMNVEV (reference sequence). V trimming: 6 bases; J trimming: 0 bases; junction bases outside the gene matches: 4. CDR3 length equals 17 residues. TCRdb keeps only in-frame clones here, not all; method: immunoSEQ multiplex PCR. The sample yields some 75,000 clones, 88% seen once. General study findings and limits: Two AZD1222 administrations were followed by greater Spike-specific TCR breadth and depth. Donors were largely white British and mainly female; clonal diversity was possibly underestimated.

On this clone: The antigen is undetermined.

V is TRBV27 and J is TRBJ2-1, with 14 bases lining up with TRBD2. The sequences come from peripheral blood, collected on day 0 of AZD1222 vaccination. This TCR was sampled from an adult in good health. The CDR3 DNA follows: TGTGCCAGCAGCCGACTAGCGGGAGGGAGCTCCTACAATGAGCAGTTCTTC. This encodes CASSRLAGGSSYNEQFF.